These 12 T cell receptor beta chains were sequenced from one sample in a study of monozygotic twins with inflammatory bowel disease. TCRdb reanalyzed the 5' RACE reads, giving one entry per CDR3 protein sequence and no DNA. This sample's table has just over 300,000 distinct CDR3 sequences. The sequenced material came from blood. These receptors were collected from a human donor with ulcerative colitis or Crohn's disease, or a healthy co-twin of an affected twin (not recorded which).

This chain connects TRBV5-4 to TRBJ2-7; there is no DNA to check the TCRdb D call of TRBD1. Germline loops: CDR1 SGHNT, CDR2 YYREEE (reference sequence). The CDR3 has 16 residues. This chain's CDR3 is CASSLTAGEFDYEQYF.

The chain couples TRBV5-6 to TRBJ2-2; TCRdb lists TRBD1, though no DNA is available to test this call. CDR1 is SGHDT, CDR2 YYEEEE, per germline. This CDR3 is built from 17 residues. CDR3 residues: CASSLDSGTGATGELFF.

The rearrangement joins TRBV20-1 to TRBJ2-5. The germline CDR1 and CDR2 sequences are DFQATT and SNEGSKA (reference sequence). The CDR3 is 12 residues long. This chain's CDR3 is CSASSQPETQYF.

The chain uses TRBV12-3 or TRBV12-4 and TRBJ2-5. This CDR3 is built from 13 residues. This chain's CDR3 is CASSSVFSETQYF.

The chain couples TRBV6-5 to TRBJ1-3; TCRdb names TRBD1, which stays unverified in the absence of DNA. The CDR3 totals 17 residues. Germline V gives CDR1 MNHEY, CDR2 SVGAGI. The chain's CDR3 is CASSYTGTGISGNTIYF.

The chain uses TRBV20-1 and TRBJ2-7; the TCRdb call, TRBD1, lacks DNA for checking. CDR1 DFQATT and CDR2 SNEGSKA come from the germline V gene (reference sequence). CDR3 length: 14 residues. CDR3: CSASFGTRLFEQYF.

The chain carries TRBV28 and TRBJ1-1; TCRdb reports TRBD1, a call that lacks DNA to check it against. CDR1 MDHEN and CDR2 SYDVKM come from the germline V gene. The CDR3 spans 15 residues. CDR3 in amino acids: CASRPPGQGVTEAFF.

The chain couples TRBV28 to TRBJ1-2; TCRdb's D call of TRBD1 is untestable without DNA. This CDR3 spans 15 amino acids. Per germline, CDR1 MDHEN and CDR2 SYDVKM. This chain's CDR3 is CASSFSGIDSYGYTF.

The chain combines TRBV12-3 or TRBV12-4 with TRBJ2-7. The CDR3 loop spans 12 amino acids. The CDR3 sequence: CASSSSAYEQYF.

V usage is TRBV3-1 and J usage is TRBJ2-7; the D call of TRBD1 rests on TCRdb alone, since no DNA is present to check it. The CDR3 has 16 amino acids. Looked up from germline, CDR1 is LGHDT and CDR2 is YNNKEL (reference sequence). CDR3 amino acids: CASSPGTGGFLYEQYF.

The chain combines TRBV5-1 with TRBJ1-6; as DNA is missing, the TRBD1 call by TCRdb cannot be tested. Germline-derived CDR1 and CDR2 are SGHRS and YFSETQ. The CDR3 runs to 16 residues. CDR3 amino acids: CASILDRRQGISPLHF.

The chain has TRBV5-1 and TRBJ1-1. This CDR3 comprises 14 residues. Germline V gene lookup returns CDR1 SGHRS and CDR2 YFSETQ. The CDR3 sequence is CDSSLVYMNTEAFF. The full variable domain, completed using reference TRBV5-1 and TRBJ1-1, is KAGVTQTPRYLIKTRGQQVTLSCSPISGHRSVSWYQQTPGQGLQFLFEYFSETQRNKGNFPGRFSGRQFSNSRSEMNVSTLELGDSALYLCDSSLVYMNTEAFFGQGTRLTVV.